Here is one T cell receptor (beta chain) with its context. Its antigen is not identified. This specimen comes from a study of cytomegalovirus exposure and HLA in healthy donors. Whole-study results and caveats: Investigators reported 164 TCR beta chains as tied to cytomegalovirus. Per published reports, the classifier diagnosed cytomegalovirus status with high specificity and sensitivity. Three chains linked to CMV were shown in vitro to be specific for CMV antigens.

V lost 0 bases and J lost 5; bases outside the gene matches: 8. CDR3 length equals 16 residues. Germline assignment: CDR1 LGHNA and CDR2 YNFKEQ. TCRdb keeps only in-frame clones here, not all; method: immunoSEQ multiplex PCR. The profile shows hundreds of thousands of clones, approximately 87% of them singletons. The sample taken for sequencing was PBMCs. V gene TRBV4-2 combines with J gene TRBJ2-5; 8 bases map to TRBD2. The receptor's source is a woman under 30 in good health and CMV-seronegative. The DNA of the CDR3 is TGTGCCAGCAGCCAAGATGGGACTAGACGGGGCGAGACCCAGTACTTC. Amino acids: CASSQDGTRRGETQYF.